What follows are 25 T cell receptor beta chains derived from one specimen sequenced in a study of response to subunit inactivated influenza vaccine. TCRdb re-called the RT-PCR reads through MiXCR, storing one row per CDR3 protein. Among around 650,000 distinct CDR3 sequences, approximately 14% were seen once, and the ten largest hold under 14%. The sequencing used PBMCs from blood, collected roughly 12 days after vaccination. The origin of the receptors is a man between 50 and 59 years old who received an inactivated influenza vaccine.

This clonotype was counted between two and nine times. The chain uses TRBV11-1 and TRBJ2-2, with TRBD2 matching 9 bases. This CDR3 is 18 amino acids long. The V gene end was trimmed by 5 bases and the J gene end by 3 bases; junction bases not matched to a gene: 13. Germline assignment: CDR1 SGHAT and CDR2 FQDESV (reference sequence). For the CDR3, the DNA is TGTGCCAGCAGCCCTACCCCCCCGGGACTAGCCGACACCGGGGAGCTGTTTTTT. Translation: CASSPTPPGLADTGELFF. The whole variable domain, filled in from reference TRBV11-1 and TRBJ2-2, reads EAEVAQSPRYKITEKSQAVAFWCDPISGHATLYWYRQILGQGPELLVQFQDESVVDDSQLPKDRFSAERLKGVDSTLKIQPAELGDSAMYLCASSPTPPGLADTGELFFGEGSRLTVL.

The chain carries TRBV29-1 and TRBJ1-2; D possibly corresponds to TRBD1 (6 bases). CDR1 and CDR2 from the germline V gene are SQVTM and ANQGSEA. The CDR3 is 13 amino acids. The ends were cut back, 3 bases at V and 4 bases at J, with 12 bases in the middle. CDR3 DNA: TGCAGCGTTGATACAGGGCCCACCTATGGCTACACCTTC. Its protein is CSVDTGPTYGYTF.

This clonotype turned up a few times. The chain uses TRBV7-6 and TRBJ1-6; no clear D gene. This CDR3 is 14 amino acids long. The V end lost 5 bases, the J end lost 7 bases, and 12 bases lay between the germline ends. Germline V gene data show CDR1 as SGHVS and CDR2 as FNYEAQ. CDR3 residues: CASSPVDTNSPLHF. As DNA, the CDR3 is TGTGCCAGCAGCCCAGTAGACACAAATTCACCCCTCCACTTT.

Note on this clonotype: One base away lies a much larger clone, so this may be a sequencing read error. The chain carries TRBV5-8 and TRBJ2-7; TRBD1 might be the D (5 bases). Germline loops: CDR1 SGHTS, CDR2 YDEGEE. This CDR3 is 16 amino acids long. V was shortened by 0 bases and J by 2 bases, with 15 bases between the two germline ends. The CDR3 sequence: CASSLDGQGFAYEQYF. DNA for the CDR3: TGTGCCAGCAGCTTGGACGGGCAGGGATTTGCCTACGAGCAGTACTTC.

The chain recombines TRBV5-1 with TRBJ1-1; D possibly corresponds to TRBD1 (5 bases). The CDR3 consists of 14 residues. Between the trimmed V and J ends, which lost 0 bases and 7 bases, there was a span of 13 bases. Per germline, CDR1 SGHRS and CDR2 YFSETQ. The CDR3 DNA reads TGCGCCAGCAGCTTGGTAAACACGGGACTTGAAGCTTTCTTT. It is translated as CASSLVNTGLEAFF.

This clonotype appeared a few times. This chain links TRBV6-5 with TRBJ2-1, with D perhaps TRBD2 (6 bases). V was pared by 2 bases and J by 0 bases, with 11 bases between. Germline CDR1 MNHEY, CDR2 SVGAGI. This CDR3 spans 16 amino acids. CDR3 residues: CASSYLAYSSYNEQFF. The CDR3 DNA follows: TGTGCCAGCAGTTACCTAGCGTATAGCTCCTACAATGAGCAGTTCTTC.

The gene calls are TRBV5-1 and TRBJ2-3, with D unclear. V dropped 4 bases and J dropped 0 bases, with 12 bases sitting between them. The germline gives CDR1 SGHRS, CDR2 YFSETQ. The CDR3 spans 15 residues. CDR3 residues: CASSVDGTSTDTQYF. The CDR3 nucleotides are TGCGCCAGCAGCGTCGACGGAACTAGCACAGATACGCAGTATTTT.

This clonotype was observed once. The chain recombines TRBV6-5 with TRBJ1-4; 9 bases line up with TRBD1. The CDR3 has 16 amino acids. CDR1 is MNHEY and CDR2 is SVGAGI in the germline V gene. The ends lost 4 bases at V and 6 bases at J; junction bases unmatched: 9. The CDR3 DNA reads as TGTGCCAGCAGTTCCTCGACCGGGACAGGGTATGAAAAACTGTTTTTT. Residues: CASSSSTGTGYEKLFF.

The rearrangement links TRBV7-2 to TRBJ2-1, with D tentatively TRBD2 (6 bases). This CDR3 has 15 amino acids. V was pared by 2 bases and J by 6 bases, with 14 bases between. Germline V CDR1 and CDR2: SGHTA, FQGNSA. CDR3 amino acids: CASSLWYGGTNEQFF. CDR3 bases: TGTGCCAGCAGCTTATGGTATGGGGGGACCAATGAGCAGTTCTTC.

This clonotype was picked up many times. The J gene is TRBJ2-5, the V gene TRBV6-2 or TRBV6-3; D is undetermined. CDR3 length: 12 residues. Germline-derived CDR1 and CDR2 are MNHEY and SVGEGT. The V gene lost 2 bases and the J gene lost 5 bases, with 6 bases spanning the gap. This CDR3 is CASSYGRETQYF. For the CDR3, the DNA is TGTGCCAGCAGTTACGGCCGGGAGACCCAGTACTTC.

The rearrangement joins TRBV4-3 to TRBJ1-2, with unresolved D. This CDR3 is built from 14 residues. Germline V gene sequence: CDR1 LGHNA, CDR2 YSLEER. With 0 bases removed from V and 4 bases from J, the gap between germline ends came to 9 bases. The CDR3 DNA is TGCGCCAGCAGCCAAGAAGACCACCTCTATGGCTACACCTTC. This codes for CASSQEDHLYGYTF.

This clonotype was observed many times. V usage is TRBV5-1 and J usage is TRBJ1-1, with D maybe TRBD1 (5 bases). There are 15 residues in the CDR3. Trimming stripped 3 bases from V and 4 bases from J, with 16 bases between. Germline V gene data show CDR1 as SGHRS and CDR2 as YFSETQ. CDR3 coding DNA: TGCGCCAGCAGCTCGGGACCTAGCCGCTCCACTGAAGCTTTCTTT. Its translation: CASSSGPSRSTEAFF. Together with reference TRBV5-1 and TRBJ1-1, the CDR3 gives the full variable domain: KAGVTQTPRYLIKTRGQQVTLSCSPISGHRSVSWYQQTPGQGLQFLFEYFSETQRNKGNFPGRFSGRQFSNSRSEMNVSTLELGDSALYLCASSSGPSRSTEAFFGQGTRLTVV.

The chain combines TRBV18 with TRBJ2-3, with 11 bases aligning to TRBD1. Looked up from germline, CDR1 is KGHSH and CDR2 is LQKENI. V was pared by 2 bases and J by 7 bases, with 5 bases of the junction left unmatched. CDR3 length: 15 amino acids. DNA for the CDR3: TGTGCCAGCTCACCAACCGGACAGGGGGCGAATACGCAGTATTTT. It yields the protein CASSPTGQGANTQYF.

The chain is built from TRBV20-1 and TRBJ2-7; D is perhaps TRBD1 (6 bases). V lost 2 bases and J 4 bases, leaving 12 bases between the germline ends. The germline V gene encodes CDR1 DFQATT and CDR2 SNEGSKA (reference sequence). CDR3 length: 13 residues. The CDR3 DNA reads as TGCAGTGCTAGACCGGGACATCGGTACGAGCAGTACTTC. Translating it yields CSARPGHRYEQYF.

This clonotype was seen more than once but under ten times. This chain joins TRBV30 and TRBJ2-1; a possible D gene is TRBD2 (5 bases). V was shortened by 7 bases and J by 6 bases, with 16 bases between the two germline ends. The CDR3 sequence is 13 residues long. Germline V lookup: CDR1 GTSNPN, CDR2 SVGIG (reference sequence). The CDR3 DNA is TGTGCCTCTAGCAGAGGACCCCTCAATGAGCAGTTCTTC. This encodes CASSRGPLNEQFF.

This clonotype was observed a few times. The chain links TRBV5-1 to TRBJ2-1, with 9 bases that match TRBD2. J lost 8 bases, V lost 7 bases, and 10 bases had no gene match. CDR1 is SGHRS, CDR2 YFSETQ, per germline. The CDR3 loop spans 14 amino acids. CDR3 in amino acids: CASHRGGAEDEQFF. CDR3 nucleotides: TGCGCCAGCCACCGCGGGGGGGCAGAGGATGAGCAGTTCTTC. The full variable domain, completed using reference TRBV5-1 and TRBJ2-1, is KAGVTQTPRYLIKTRGQQVTLSCSPISGHRSVSWYQQTPGQGLQFLFEYFSETQRNKGNFPGRFSGRQFSNSRSEMNVSTLELGDSALYLCASHRGGAEDEQFFGPGTRLTVL.

This chain links TRBV6-2 or TRBV6-3 with TRBJ2-6; D is undetermined. The germline V and J ends were trimmed by 2 bases and 0 bases, with 8 bases remaining between them. The CDR3 is 16 amino acids. Germline-derived CDR1 and CDR2 are MNHEY and SVGEGT. CDR3 in DNA: TGTGCCAGCAGTTACAGTCGGCGCTCTGGGGCCAACGTCCTGACTTTC. Translated, it gives CASSYSRRSGANVLTF.

This clonotype was found once. The chain has TRBV7-8 and TRBJ2-3, with 13 bases fitting TRBD2. V lost 3 bases to trimming and J lost 1 base; unmatched junction nucleotides: 7. CDR1 and CDR2 from the germline V gene are SGHVS and FQNEAQ. The CDR3 length is 18 residues. As DNA, the CDR3 is TGTGCCAGCAGCTTCCGGACTAGCGGGGGTCCTCGCACAGATACGCAGTATTTT. Its translation is CASSFRTSGGPRTDTQYF.

This clonotype was seen a few times. It may be a read error: a sequence one base away is much more abundant. V and J are TRBV3-1 and TRBJ2-7, with 12 bases lining up with TRBD2. The CDR3 length is 14 residues. Germline V gene lookup returns CDR1 LGHDT and CDR2 YNNKEL (reference sequence). Losses at the gene ends were 6 bases for V and 3 bases for J; bases not matched to a gene: 3. The CDR3 coding sequence is TGTGCCAGCAGGTCGACTAGCGGGAGCTACGAGCAGTACTTC. Its translation is CASRSTSGSYEQYF.

This clonotype was seen a few times. J is TRBJ2-5 and V is TRBV7-8, with 8 bases aligning to TRBD2. The CDR3 consists of 16 residues. J was trimmed by 4 bases and V by 3 bases; bases with no gene match: 10. Germline V CDR1 and CDR2: SGHVS, FQNEAQ. CDR3 sequence (DNA): TGTGCCAGCAGCTTCCGGCGACTAGCGCACAGAGAGACCCAGTACTTC. Translating gives CASSFRRLAHRETQYF.

The chain is built from TRBV6-5 and TRBJ2-7; D gene ambiguous. The CDR3 length is 13 residues. Looked up from germline, CDR1 is MNHEY and CDR2 is SVGAGI. V dropped 4 bases and J dropped 4 bases, with 11 bases sitting between them. The CDR3 coding sequence is TGTGCCAGCAGTTTTCTTAACACGTACGAGCAGTACTTC. This encodes CASSFLNTYEQYF.

Only a few counts were recorded for this clonotype. The J gene is TRBJ2-7, the V gene TRBV24-1; D possibly corresponds to TRBD2 (6 bases). The V and J ends lost 3 bases and 3 bases respectively, with 11 bases between them. The CDR3 is 14 residues long. Germline V gene sequence: CDR1 KGHDR, CDR2 SFDVKD. The CDR3 DNA follows: TGTGCCACCAGTGATGGGACGGACTACTACGAGCAGTACTTC. It encodes CATSDGTDYYEQYF.

This clonotype was picked up many times. The genes are TRBV5-1 and TRBJ2-3, with D tentatively TRBD1 or TRBD2 (5 bases each). Germline lookup yields CDR1 SGHRS and CDR2 YFSETQ. CDR3 length equals 13 residues. The germline V and J ends were trimmed by 2 bases and 6 bases, with 10 bases remaining between them. CDR3 in DNA: TGCGCCAGCAGCTTCAACGGGGACGATACGCAGTATTTT. This gives the protein CASSFNGDDTQYF.

This clonotype was detected a few times. This sequence joins TRBV7-9 and TRBJ2-5; D may be TRBD2 (5 bases). This CDR3 region has 14 residues. V was pared by 1 base and J by 2 bases, with 8 bases between. Per the germline V gene, CDR1 is SEHNR and CDR2 is FQNEAQ (reference sequence). The DNA of the CDR3 is TGTGCCAGCAGCTTAGAACTAGGACAAGAGACCCAGTACTTC. Encoded protein: CASSLELGQETQYF.

The genes are TRBV29-1 and TRBJ1-2, with no clear D. Trimming shortened V by 3 bases and J by 6 bases, and 5 bases separated the two germline ends. The CDR3 is 10 amino acids. The germline V gene encodes CDR1 SQVTM and CDR2 ANQGSEA. CDR3 loop: CSVDEDGYTF. The DNA for the CDR3 is TGCAGCGTTGATGAGGATGGCTACACCTTC.